One and the same sample provided the 18 T cell receptor beta chains below, sequenced in a study of blood T cell repertoires in COVID-19. Repertoires were generated with immunoSEQ multiplex PCR, while TCRdb's copy carries only in-frame clones and drops some. The sample consists of approximately 270,000 clones, approximately 88% of them appearing once. The sequencing sample was made of peripheral blood. The receptor source for this set is a man aged 45-60 years with acute or convalescent COVID-19.

In this sample, this clone turned up a few times. CDR3 bases: TGTGCCAGCAGTTTGGGGGCAGAAACTGAAGCTTTCTTT. Its translation: CASSLGAETEAFF. V usage is TRBV12-3 or TRBV12-4 and J usage is TRBJ1-1, with a tentative D call TRBD1 (6 bases). The ends were cut back, 3 bases at V and 5 bases at J, with 10 bases in the middle. The CDR3 contains 13 residues.

The chain has TRBV2 and TRBJ1-1; D gene uncertain. Germline-derived CDR1 and CDR2 are SNHLY and FYNNEI. V lost 6 bases, J lost 6 bases, and 8 bases lay in between. The CDR3 has 11 amino acids. CDR3 sequence reads: CASRRRAEAFF. CDR3 DNA sequence: TGTGCCAGCAGGCGGAGGGCTGAAGCTTTCTTT.

This chain connects TRBV6-6 to TRBJ1-2, with 7 bases matching TRBD1. CDR1 MNHNY and CDR2 SVGAGI come from the germline V gene (reference sequence). This CDR3 contains 12 residues. After removal of 5 bases from V and 8 bases from J, the junction contained 5 bases not matched to a gene. This CDR3 reads CASSGTVGGYTF. The CDR3 DNA is TGTGCCAGCAGTGGGACAGTCGGCGGCTACACCTTC.

This chain joins TRBV4-2 and TRBJ2-1; TRBD1 matches 7 bases. The CDR3 contains 15 residues. Germline V gene data show CDR1 as LGHNA and CDR2 as YNFKEQ. V dropped 0 bases and J dropped 5; count of bases not matched to a gene: 4. CDR3: CASSQDPGQDNEQFF. In DNA, the CDR3 is TGTGCCAGCAGCCAAGATCCCGGACAGGACAATGAGCAGTTCTTC.

This clone was detected a few times. The chain is built from TRBV27 and TRBJ1-5, with D possibly TRBD1 on 6 matching bases. This CDR3 is built from 16 residues. In germline, CDR1 is MNHEY, CDR2 SMNVEV (reference sequence). The V end was cut by 5 bases, the J end by 9 bases, with 23 bases between. This CDR3 is CASSPHRERGSGPQHF. Written as DNA, the CDR3 is TGTGCCAGCAGTCCCCACAGGGAGAGAGGATCAGGGCCCCAGCATTTT.

V usage is TRBV7-3 and J usage is TRBJ2-3; D possibly corresponds to TRBD2 (5 bases). The CDR3 runs to 13 residues. Deletions cut 5 bases from V and 5 bases from J, with 11 bases between. Looked up from germline, CDR1 is SGHTA and CDR2 is FQGTGA. CDR3 in DNA: TGTGCCAGCAGCCCCACTCGGGGAGATACGCAGTATTTT. This sequence encodes CASSPTRGDTQYF.

This clone was seen just once. This chain links TRBV25-1 with TRBJ1-2; no definite D call. With 2 bases removed from V and 0 bases from J, the gap between germline ends came to 13 bases. The V gene's germline CDR1 is MGHDK and CDR2 SYGVNS. The CDR3 extends over 16 amino acids. CDR3 nucleotides: TGTGCCAGCAGTGAAGGTGGCCCCGCAGCTAACTATGGCTACACCTTC. Translation gives CASSEGGPAANYGYTF.

This chain connects TRBV7-9 to TRBJ2-5, with D possibly being TRBD2 (6 bases). V shed 5 bases and J shed 3 bases, with 13 bases lying between them. CDR3 length: 14 amino acids. Per germline, CDR1 SEHNR and CDR2 FQNEAQ (reference sequence). CDR3 coding DNA: TGTGCCAGCAGCCGAGGGACGGGGGAAGAGACCCAGTACTTC. Translated, it gives CASSRGTGEETQYF.

The chain has TRBV5-1 and TRBJ2-2; 9 bases align to TRBD2. Germline-derived CDR1 and CDR2 are SGHRS and YFSETQ. This CDR3 contains 15 residues. The V and J ends lost 4 bases and 7 bases, in that order; junction bases with no gene match: 8. In nucleotides, the CDR3 is TGCGCCAGCAGCCCCCAGAGCGGGGGGTACGGGGAGCTGTTTTTT. The encoded protein is CASSPQSGGYGELFF.

The gene calls are TRBV6-1 and TRBJ2-7, with 8 bases aligning to TRBD1. V was clipped by 2 bases and J by 2 bases; unmatched bases: 8. CDR3 size: 16 residues. CDR1 is MNHNS, CDR2 SASEGT, per germline. CDR3 in DNA: TGTGCCAGCAGTGAATTTTTGGGACAGGACCCCTACGAGCAGTACTTC. This codes for CASSEFLGQDPYEQYF.

The chain recombines TRBV30 with TRBJ1-2; 7 nucleotides match TRBD1. This CDR3 spans 12 amino acids. J was trimmed by 8 bases and V by 1 base; bases with no gene match: 4. The germline V gene encodes CDR1 GTSNPN and CDR2 SVGIG (reference sequence). The CDR3, as DNA: TGTGCCTGGAGTGACAGGGGCTTCGGCTACACCTTC. Translating it yields CAWSDRGFGYTF.

The chain carries TRBV30 and TRBJ1-1; 7 positions agree with TRBD1. V trimming: 3 bases; J trimming: 0 bases; junction bases outside the gene matches: 7. This CDR3 is built from 15 residues. Germline CDR1 reads GTSNPN; CDR2 reads SVGIG (reference sequence). The CDR3 spells CAWSAQGVLNTEAFF. CDR3 coding DNA: TGTGCCTGGAGCGCGCAGGGGGTCCTGAACACTGAAGCTTTCTTT.

The rearrangement joins TRBV10-3 to TRBJ2-2; TRBD2 agrees at 7 bases. Germline V gives CDR1 ENHRY, CDR2 SYGVKD. Losses at the gene ends were 4 bases for V and 0 bases for J; bases not matched to a gene: 8. This CDR3 contains 17 residues. The CDR3 DNA is TGTGCCATCAGTGGAATAGCGGGTAACTCGAACACCGGGGAGCTGTTTTTT. Translated, it gives CAISGIAGNSNTGELFF.

The chain employs TRBV2 and TRBJ1-4; 7 bases agree with TRBD1. V dropped 5 bases and J dropped 8; count of bases not matched to a gene: 14. Looked up from germline, CDR1 is SNHLY and CDR2 is FYNNEI. The length of the CDR3 is 16 residues. Here the CDR3 DNA reads TGTGCCAGCAGTACTATCCTCGGGACAGTTGTCGAAAAACTGTTTTTT. This encodes CASSTILGTVVEKLFF. The variable domain in full, completed from reference TRBV2 and TRBJ1-4, reads EPEVTQTPSHQVTQMGQEVILRCVPISNHLYFYWYRQILGQKVEFLVSFYNNEISEKSEIFDDQFSVERPDGSNFTLKIRSTKLEDSAMYFCASSTILGTVVEKLFFGSGTQLSVL.

This clone occurred many times. This chain links TRBV4-1 with TRBJ1-1; 9 bases are a match to TRBD1. Per germline, CDR1 MGHRA and CDR2 YSYEKL. There are 15 residues in the CDR3. After removal of 6 bases from V and 1 base from J, the junction contained 6 bases not matched to a gene. CDR3 amino acids: CASSLLGQGNTEAFF. Here the CDR3 DNA reads TGCGCCAGCAGTCTCTTGGGACAGGGGAACACTGAAGCTTTCTTT.

The rearrangement uses TRBV5-5 and TRBJ2-1, with unresolved D. The CDR3 covers 14 residues. Per the germline V gene, CDR1 is SGHKS and CDR2 is YYEKEE (reference sequence). V dropped 4 bases and J dropped 0 bases, with 8 bases sitting between them. CDR3: CASSVLSSYNEQFF. CDR3 DNA: TGTGCCAGCAGCGTTCTGAGCTCCTACAATGAGCAGTTCTTC.

The CDR3 protein is CASSGGNGRPNTEAFF. The CDR3 DNA reads as TGTGCCAGCAGCGGAGGGAATGGCCGACCGAACACTGAAGCTTTCTTT. The chain recombines TRBV9 with TRBJ1-1; unclear D gene. Germline V gene sequence: CDR1 SGDLS, CDR2 YYNGEE. V was shortened by 3 bases and J by 1 base, with 16 bases between the two germline ends. This CDR3 is 16 amino acids long. The variable domain in full, with the rest retrieved from reference TRBV9 and TRBJ1-1, is DSGVTQTPKHLITATGQRVTLRCSPRSGDLSVYWYQQSLDQGLQFLIQYYNGEERAKGNILERFSAQQFPDLHSELNLSSLELGDSALYFCASSGGNGRPNTEAFFGQGTRLTVV.

This chain uses TRBV7-9 with TRBJ2-7, with D perhaps matching TRBD2 (5 bases). The CDR3 has 12 residues. Germline V gene lookup returns CDR1 SEHNR and CDR2 FQNEAQ (reference sequence). V lost 11 bases and J lost 5, with 16 bases in between. As DNA, the CDR3 is TGTGCCGGTTCGGGGAGTCCTGACGAGCAGTACTTC. This codes for CAGSGSPDEQYF.